This TCR beta chain was documented in a study of cytomegalovirus exposure and HLA in healthy donors (dated by TCRdb to the late 2010s). Concerning the study at large: In an earlier analysis of 587 of the donors, approximately 260 Gb of sequence data and 120 million or so unique TCR beta sequences from about 180 million T cells were reported. An early release covering roughly 640 HLA-typed donors comprised 250 to 350 gigabases of sequencing data and around 80 million unique TCR sequences. The genetic ancestry cluster associated with self-reported Caucasian donors included 65% to 90% of the roughly 400 genotyped donors. The study was designed to test whether signatures of past pathogen exposure could be identified by cataloging public T cell receptors. The study used immunosequencing to profile the T cell repertoires of 600 to 850 subjects and linked those repertoires to cytomegalovirus serostatus. Along with the roughly 610-subject first cohort, a separate validation cohort of about 110 different subjects was used. High-throughput TCR immunosequencing, statistical association of individual TCRs with disease status, and machine learning were combined to predict cytomegalovirus infection status. A later analysis re-examined previously published TCR beta repertoires from 610 or so donors and added high-resolution HLA genotyping to investigate patterns of TCR occurrence. In the later analysis, no new phenotypic data were used to find candidate immune exposures; instead, reliance was placed on TCR beta sequences and their occurrence across donors. An earlier analysis of about 620 of the donors applied high-throughput TCR beta sequencing to assess whether each TCR beta V gene segment acted as functional or pseudogenic. Alongside the repertoire data, information on donor age, sex, ethnicity and CMV serostatus was compiled. A later genetic analysis took genome-wide SNP genotypes for about three fifths of the 666 donors and used that subset as a discovery cohort. Every repertoire in the discovery cohort had been generated on one and the same sequencing platform. Both class I and class II loci were covered by HLA typing, at four-digit resolution. The number of typed donors differed by locus: about 620-630 for A, B, C, DRB1 and DQB1; about 520 for DQA1; approximately 600 for DPA1; and some 450 for DPB1. Roughly 5 DR-DQ haplotypes were handled as single units for association and clustering, since linkage in the cohort was strong. Among 398 genotyped donors of the cohort, an average of approximately 240,000 unique TCR beta nucleotide sequences were sequenced per donor, roughly 20% of them non-productive.

As for this clone: The antigen this receptor binds is unknown. Base qualities are missing; no much larger clone stands one base away.

The cohort comprised fewer than 750 healthy bone marrow donors. Cohort members were all nominally healthy when sampled, although unrecorded immune exposures were likely present. The donor was CMV seropositive and belonged to the group of a few hundred seropositive cohort members. Each donor provided a peripheral blood sample, and peripheral blood mononuclear cells were used for TCR beta sequencing. Genomic DNA extraction from the blood cell samples was performed with the Qiagen DNeasy Blood Extraction Kit. A distance of 19 bases separates the germline ends of V and J, which lose 5 bases and 5 bases respectively. Measured from the cysteine to the phenylalanine, the CDR3 is 16 residues long. The kept DNA is CDR3 alone, 48 bases in frame from the first base. As encoded in the germline V gene (reference sequence), CDR1 is SGHAT while CDR2 is FQDESV. On the study overall, not on this receptor specifically: Over 15 rarely observed V segments, including chromosome 9 orphons, were excluded from the earlier analysis of some 590 of the donors because counts were too low. In a later analysis, the rate of TCR association differed among HLA loci, with DRB1 alleles having the most associated TCRs and HLA-C alleles having the fewest. In a later genetic analysis, fewer N-insertions in productive TCRs were reported among donors in an Asian-associated ancestry cluster than the 666-donor mean. In an earlier analysis of several hundred of the donors, most TCR beta V segments were observed in productive rearrangements about 87% or about 30% of the time, broadly matching IMGT annotations. When HLA alleles, especially DR and DQ, strongly co-occurred, attributing TCR associations to individual alleles was difficult. Because HLA typing was unavailable for some donors at each locus, only the typed subset was used in association tests. In a later analysis, HLA-associated TCR beta chains showed more clonal expansion and lower generation probabilities than non-associated chains that were equally common. Because the 87-base-pair reads could not distinguish some IMGT-functional V segments, including TRBV6-2 and TRBV6-3, those segments were excluded. According to the authors, the approach could potentially be generalized to other disease states and immunological phenotypes. CMV serostatus was the only immune exposure information available for the cohort. Most TCR sequences were seen in very few donors, while some public TCRs were found in many individuals. A total of about 180 TCR beta chains were listed by the study as associated with cytomegalovirus. In vitro tests confirmed that a few of the cytomegalovirus-associated TCR beta chains recognize cytomegalovirus antigens. Linkage disequilibrium might explain the correlated functional status among segregating V segments, but an unknown experimental factor could not be excluded. The classifier was reported to diagnose cytomegalovirus status with high specificity and sensitivity in both the original and validation cohorts. A later analysis reported that several top co-occurrence clusters appeared linked to parvovirus B19, influenza, CMV and Epstein-Barr virus. The presence/absence analyses assumed that sequencing depth was roughly uniform across donors, and that assumption may not be true. Only TCR beta chains were sequenced in this cohort, and the absence of alpha or paired-chain data limited detectable features. According to a later analysis, most CMV-associated TCR beta chains appeared to be HLA-restricted, and the HLA associations seemed to be driven largely by CMV exposure. A cluster of highly shared sequence variants was judged likely to represent a technical artifact of the sequencing pipeline. Specific HLA alleles were associated with 16,951 TCR beta sequences at a false discovery rate of 0.05 in a later analysis. In a later genetic analysis, a missense DCLRE1C variant was associated with V-gene and J-gene trimming of TCR beta chains, and the association was replicated in an independent cohort. A further reported finding was that TCR beta sequences accurately predicted the HLA-A and HLA-B alleles for most subjects in the first cohort.

The receptor library was made with the immunoSEQ multiplex PCR assay. A mixture of 60 forward primers for TCR Vbeta segments and 13 reverse primers for TCR Jbeta segments was used in the multiplex PCR. A multiplex PCR assay on genomic DNA amplified the CDR3 region of rearranged TCR beta genes. The Illumina HiSeq System was used to sequence the amplified TCR beta libraries as 87-base-pair reads. Turning to the authors' computational methods: Across the 700 or so repertoires, a later analysis counted approximately 83 million unique TCR beta chains, approximately 10 million of which were shared by at least two donors. Raw reads were error-corrected and collapsed into unique sequences with a nearest-neighbor algorithm that merged closely related sequences to remove PCR and sequencing errors. Alignment of CDR3 sequences to IMGT reference sequences was used to assign V, D and J gene segments. Each retained sequence needed at least a six-nucleotide match to both a V gene segment and a J gene segment. Rearrangements were classified as productive when the CDR3 lacked stop codons and remained in frame with V and J, and all other rearrangements were classified as non-productive. Following IMGT convention, CDR3 was defined as the stretch from the second conserved V-encoded cysteine up to the conserved J-encoded phenylalanine. In an earlier analysis of around 640 of the donors, sequences lacking an unambiguous match to a single V gene segment were excluded. An earlier analysis of approximately 590 of the donors called V segments functional above 56.7% productive rearrangements and segregating when the between-donor standard deviation exceeded 5%. A statistical classification framework was built for diagnosing cytomegalovirus status from the catalog of TCR beta chain sequences. In a later analysis, V and J genes were assigned by comparing TCR nucleotide sequences against IMGT/GENE-DB human TR gene sequences. A later analysis assigned CDR3 sequences and most-parsimonious VDJ recombination scenarios with the TCRdist pipeline. A later analysis defined each TCR beta chain by its CDR3 amino acid sequence plus V-gene family, and excluded reads lacking a unique V-gene family. A later analysis removed 600 or so highly shared, low-generation-probability nucleotide sequences to deal with suspected cross-contamination and a sequencing artifact. A later analysis calculated a clonal expansion index for each public chain from normalized within-repertoire ranks of inferred template counts. In a later analysis, generation probabilities were computed using a VDJ recombination model fitted to out-of-frame rearrangements, and the results were checked against IGoR. In a later analysis, hypergeometric tests were used to score TCR-TCR, TCR-HLA and TCR-CMV co-occurrence, with a repertoire-size bias correction applied to TCR pairs. In a later analysis, false discovery rates were estimated by permuting HLA or CMV assignments 20 times. In a later analysis, co-occurring TCRs were grouped using DBSCAN, with TCRdist sequence similarity added in when clustering inside HLA-allele-positive subsets. Repertoires with fewer than 30,000 or more than 120,000 public chains, plus five repertoires with anomalous nucleotide sharing, were excluded from co-occurrence clustering. Drawn from immuneACCESS, this table holds only the in-frame rearrangements with V and J called that TCRdb kept. Clones are partly lost; checked studies trace under half to an unresolved V gene and leave the rest unexplained. D and trimming come from the DNA, and the V and J calls and clone size come from that table. The sample data list nearly 300,000 clones, and 86% of these were observed just once. Jointly, the top ten make up about 4% of the sample.

This TCR was sampled from a man aged 40-55 years in good health and CMV-seropositive. Sequencing was done on a sample of PBMCs. This receptor chain uses TRBV11-1 and TRBJ2-1; tentative D gene TRBD1, with 5 bases matching. The CDR3 amino acid sequence is: CASSLRFVQENNEQFF. The DNA reads TGTGCCAGCAGCCTACGTTTCGTACAGGAAAACAATGAGCAGTTCTTC.